Listed below are T cell receptor beta chains from one sample, sequenced in a study of regulatory T cells in long-lasting Graves disease. TCRdb analysed the multiplex PCR reads with MiXCR anew, one entry per CDR3 protein. This sample has approximately 560,000 distinct CDR3 sequences, with 15% to 20% found just once. This sample also appeared in a second study, on T cells in Graves' hyperthyroidism and ophthalmopathy.

The source material was peripheral blood mononuclear cells (PBMCs), sampled at new diagnosis, from a patient treated with antithyroid drugs. The receptors were sampled from a man between 18 and 29 years old with Graves disease. Both conserved end residues are part of each CDR3. A D gene is named only where the DNA matches it firmly. The size field is filled for only some rows; it gives once, few, many or a size class.

clone_size | j_call | d_call | v_call | cdr3_aa | cdr3_nt
many | TRBJ1-2 | NA | TRBV27 | CASSFVAGSYGYTF | TGTGCCAGCAGTTTTGTGGCAGGCAGCTATGGCTACACCTTC
many | TRBJ1-1 | NA | TRBV6-1 | CASSTVRTEAFF | TGTGCCAGCAGTACTGTGCGCACTGAAGCTTTCTTT
many | TRBJ1-5 | NA | TRBV20-1 | CSASSQYNQPQHF | TGCAGTGCTAGTTCGCAGTACAATCAGCCCCAGCATTTT
many | TRBJ2-5 | NA | TRBV2 | CASSDGSGTAETQYF | TGTGCCAGCAGTGACGGTTCGGGGACTGCGGAGACCCAGTACTTC
few | TRBJ2-1 | TRBD2 | TRBV10-1 | CASSADPAGSLYNEQFF | TGCGCCAGCAGCGCCGACCCAGCGGGATCTCTCTACAATGAGCAGTTCTTC
NA | TRBJ2-1 | TRBD2 | TRBV11-2 | CASSLEGTSGRYEQFF | TGTGCCAGCAGCTTAGAAGGGACTAGCGGGAGATATGAGCAGTTCTTC
few | TRBJ2-7 | TRBD1 | TRBV9 | CASSVGGQGEQYF | TGTGCCAGCAGCGTGGGGGGACAGGGTGAGCAGTACTTC
few | TRBJ2-1 | NA | TRBV4-1 | CASSPGLSSYNEQLF | TGCGCCAGCAGCCCTGGGTTGAGCTCCTACAATGAGCAGCTCTTC
NA | TRBJ1-2 | TRBD1 | TRBV20-1 | CSAPGQGRAPDGYTF | TGCAGTGCACCCGGACAGGGAAGGGCCCCCGATGGCTACACCTTC
many | TRBJ2-1 | TRBD1 | TRBV20-1 | CSARMRQGSGDEQFF | TGCAGTGCTAGAATGAGACAGGGGTCCGGGGATGAGCAGTTCTTC
NA | TRBJ2-2 | TRBD2 | TRBV6-6 | CASSYSATGGRELFF | TGTGCCAGCAGTTACTCGGCGACGGGAGGGAGGGAGCTGTTTTTT
many | TRBJ1-2 | TRBD1 | TRBV2 | CASSGQGRDGYTF | TGTGCCAGCAGTGGACAGGGGCGAGATGGCTACACCTTC
many | TRBJ2-1 | NA | TRBV12-3/TRBV12-4 | CASSLQAGSSYNEQFF | TGTGCCAGCAGTTTACAGGCGGGAAGCTCCTACAATGAGCAGTTCTTC
NA | TRBJ2-6 | TRBD2 | TRBV11-2 | CASSQSRRGGTGANVLTF | TGTGCCAGCAGCCAATCTCGACGGGGGGGGACTGGGGCCAACGTCCTGACTTTC
NA | TRBJ2-5 | TRBD2 | TRBV7-3 | CASSLFRTSGRAYNEQYF | TGTGCCAGCAGCTTATTCCGGACTAGCGGGAGGGCCTACAATGAGCAGTACTTC
NA | TRBJ2-7 | NA | TRBV4-1 | CASSQEPPYEQYF | TGCGCCAGCAGCCAAGAACCCCCTTACGAGCAGTACTTC
NA | TRBJ1-6 | NA | TRBV15 | CATSLEAGDNSPLHF | TGTGCCACCAGCCTGGAGGCAGGGGATAATTCACCCCTCCACTTT
NA | TRBJ2-1 | NA | TRBV27 | CASSLQAPYNEQFF | TGTGCCAGCAGTCTCCAGGCCCCCTACAATGAGCAGTTCTTC
many | TRBJ2-7 | TRBD2 | TRBV28 | CASAPGRGSFGEQYF | TGTGCCAGCGCCCCCGGGAGGGGGTCTTTTGGGGAGCAGTACTTC
NA | TRBJ1-1 | TRBD1 | TRBV10-1 | CATGQGDTEAFF | TGCGCCACAGGACAGGGAGACACTGAAGCTTTCTTT
many | TRBJ2-7 | NA | TRBV28 | CASSFVVGSGYEQYF | TGTGCCAGCAGTTTCGTGGTCGGGAGTGGCTACGAGCAGTACTTC
NA | TRBJ1-1 | NA | TRBV9 | CASSAGGGGNTEAFF | TGTGCCAGCAGCGCGGGAGGGGGAGGGAACACTGAAGCTTTCTTT
few | TRBJ2-4 | TRBD1 | TRBV6-2/TRBV6-3 | CASNLGTGLMETKNIQYF | TGTGCCAGCAACCTGGGGACAGGGCTGATGGAGACGAAAAACATTCAGTACTTC
NA | TRBJ1-1 | NA | TRBV28 | CASSLFWGDMNTEAFF | TGTGCCAGCAGTTTATTTTGGGGGGACATGAACACTGAAGCTTTCTTT
few | TRBJ1-5 | NA | TRBV27 | CASSFAGLNQPQHF | TGTGCCAGCAGTTTCGCAGGACTCAATCAGCCCCAGCATTTT
once | TRBJ1-1 | NA | TRBV13 | CASSTLEDPMNTEAFF | TGTGCCAGCAGCACCCTGGAGGACCCCATGAACACTGAAGCTTTCTTT
many | TRBJ2-7 | TRBD2 | TRBV6-5 | CASSYPLDSGPAYEQYF | TGTGCCAGCAGTTACCCCCTGGATAGCGGGCCTGCCTACGAGCAGTACTTC
NA | TRBJ2-7 | NA | TRBV7-9 | CASSLVGPGEQYF | TGTGCCAGCAGCTTAGTGGGCCCGGGCGAGCAGTACTTC
few | TRBJ2-6 | NA | TRBV15 | CATSIRAGANVLTF | TGTGCCACCAGCATCCGGGCCGGGGCCAACGTCCTGACTTTC
many | TRBJ2-1 | TRBD2 | TRBV27 | CASSLPGTSGRGNEQFF | TGTGCCAGCAGTTTACCCGGGACTAGCGGGAGGGGGAATGAGCAGTTCTTC
many | TRBJ1-1 | NA | TRBV6-9 | CASSYNQGRTEAFF | TGTGCCAGCAGTTACAACCAGGGGAGAACTGAAGCTTTCTTT
many | TRBJ2-1 | TRBD2 | TRBV6-1 | CASSEEGLAGLRNEQFF | TGTGCCAGCAGTGAAGAGGGACTAGCGGGACTGCGAAATGAGCAGTTCTTC
few | TRBJ2-1 | NA | TRBV10-3 | CAISDRRGGRPSYNEQFF | TGTGCCATCAGTGACAGACGCGGCGGAAGACCTTCCTACAATGAGCAGTTCTTC
NA | TRBJ2-1 | TRBD2 | TRBV7-8 | CASRFSAGTYNEQFF | TGTGCCAGCAGATTCTCAGCGGGAACCTACAATGAGCAGTTCTTC
NA | TRBJ2-5 | NA | TRBV12-3/TRBV12-4 | CASSSPGDQETQYF | TGTGCCAGCAGTTCCCCAGGGGACCAAGAGACCCAGTACTTC
once | TRBJ2-7 | TRBD2 | TRBV6-1 | CASRSRTSGFEEQYF | TGTGCCAGCAGGAGCCGGACTAGCGGTTTTGAAGAGCAGTACTTC
many | TRBJ2-7 | TRBD1 | TRBV5-1 | CASSLADPGQGRYEQYF | TGCGCCAGCAGCTTGGCTGACCCGGGACAGGGGAGGTACGAGCAGTACTTC
many | TRBJ2-3 | NA | TRBV7-9 | CASSRTPVSTDTQYF | TGTGCCAGCAGCCGGACTCCGGTGAGCACAGATACGCAGTATTTT
few | TRBJ2-7 | TRBD2 | TRBV6-1 | CASSVTSGDSYEQYF | TGTGCCAGCAGTGTTACTAGCGGGGACTCCTACGAGCAGTACTTC
NA | TRBJ2-5 | TRBD2 | TRBV5-1 | CASSLELAGDGQYF | TGCGCCAGCAGCTTGGAGCTAGCGGGAGACGGCCAGTACTTC
NA | TRBJ2-1 | NA | TRBV9 | CASSKTRANEQFF | TGTGCCAGCAGCAAGACCAGGGCGAATGAGCAGTTCTTC
many | TRBJ2-3 | NA | TRBV20-1 | CSARLLDTQYF | TGCAGTGCTAGGCTCTTAGATACGCAGTATTTT
many | TRBJ2-1 | TRBD2 | TRBV7-9 | CASSQTSGRSNEQFF | TGTGCCAGCAGCCAGACTAGCGGGAGATCAAATGAGCAGTTCTTC
NA | TRBJ2-1 | TRBD2 | TRBV5-4 | CASSLARGAGVDEQFF | TGTGCCAGCAGCTTGGCGAGGGGAGCGGGAGTTGATGAGCAGTTCTTC
many | TRBJ2-1 | NA | TRBV3-1 | CASSRPRGEQFF | TGTGCCAGCAGCCGGCCCCGAGGTGAGCAGTTCTTC
NA | TRBJ2-1 | NA | TRBV7-9 | CASSTSPWLEEQFF | TGTGCCAGCAGCACCTCCCCATGGCTTGAGGAGCAGTTCTTC
NA | TRBJ1-4 | TRBD1 | TRBV28 | CASSRTGAGNEKLFF | TGTGCCAGCAGCCGGACAGGGGCCGGGAATGAAAAACTGTTTTTT
many | TRBJ2-2 | NA | TRBV5-1 | CASSLRGIGTGELFF | TGCGCCAGCAGCTTGAGAGGGATCGGCACCGGGGAGCTGTTTTTT
NA | TRBJ2-1 | TRBD2 | TRBV7-6 | CASSLVASGRLYNEQFF | TGTGCCAGCAGCTTAGTTGCTAGCGGGAGGCTCTACAATGAGCAGTTCTTC
NA | TRBJ1-2 | NA | TRBV30 | CAWELLNYGYTF | TGTGCCTGGGAGCTGTTAAACTATGGCTACACCTTC
few | TRBJ1-5 | TRBD1 | TRBV12-3/TRBV12-4 | CASSFGQGLGPQHF | TGTGCCAGCAGTTTCGGACAGGGGCTAGGGCCCCAGCATTTT
few | TRBJ2-7 | NA | TRBV5-1 | CASSRDAYEQYF | TGCGCCAGCAGCCGGGACGCCTACGAGCAGTACTTC
NA | TRBJ1-6 | NA | TRBV30 | CAWSRDISPLHF | TGTGCCTGGAGTAGGGACATCTCACCCCTCCACTTT